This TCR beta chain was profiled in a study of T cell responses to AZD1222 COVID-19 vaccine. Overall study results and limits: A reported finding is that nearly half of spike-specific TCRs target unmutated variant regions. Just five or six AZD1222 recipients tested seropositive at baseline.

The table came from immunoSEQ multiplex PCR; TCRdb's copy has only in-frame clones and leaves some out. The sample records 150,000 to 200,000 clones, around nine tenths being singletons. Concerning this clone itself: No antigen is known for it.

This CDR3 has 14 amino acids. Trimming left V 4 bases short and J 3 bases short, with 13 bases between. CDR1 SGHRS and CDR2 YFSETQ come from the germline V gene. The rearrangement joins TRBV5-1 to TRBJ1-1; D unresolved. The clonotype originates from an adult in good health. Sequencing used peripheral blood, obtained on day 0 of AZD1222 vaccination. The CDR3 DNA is TGCGCCAGCAGCCGCGGACTACGGGACACTGAAGCTTTCTTT. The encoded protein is CASSRGLRDTEAFF.